This is a list of T cell receptor beta chains from one sample in a study. TCRdb redid the calling of the RT-PCR reads with MiXCR, one entry per CDR3 protein. The sample shows around 700,000 distinct CDR3 sequences, approximately 15% of them seen only once. The sample comprised memory CD4+ T cells from blood. These receptor sequences come from a female donor in good health, serving as a healthy control. Both conserved end residues are part of each CDR3. Rows may omit the clone size; those that give it use once, few, many or a size class.

V,size,CDR3
TRBV6-1,-,CASSEGDRRNTIYF
TRBV6-5,-,CASSFLPVAGVRDTQYF
TRBV7-3,few,CASSLTSNNEQFF
TRBV20-1,few,CSARVSGLTRLNTEAFF
TRBV7-9,-,CASSRPGTVDTIYF
TRBV6-2/TRBV6-3,many,CASSYGTAGRRGKNTEAFF
TRBV18,-,CASSKTGIESYEQYF
TRBV12-3/TRBV12-4,-,CASSPTGGASPLHF
TRBV29-1,few,CSVGGGKNTEAFF
TRBV5-1,-,CASSSASGGRNEKLFF
TRBV12-3/TRBV12-4,-,CASRRVKNTEAFF
TRBV7-2,few,CASSLRRDRGLEQYF
TRBV4-1,-,CASSRQIQETQYF
TRBV27,few,CASSLIRGSSYNEQFF
TRBV29-1,many,CSVEAWQSTDTQYF
TRBV5-6,few,CASSLGVLAYGYTF
TRBV3-1,-,CASSQDRVEQPQHF
TRBV5-1,many,CASSDGQAQETQYF
TRBV15,-,CATSRDITAGNGYTF
TRBV10-2,few,CASTNDRDSSWTDTQYF
TRBV20-1,few,CSAQVYRDTEAFF
TRBV5-8,few,CASSLGQPDQPQHF
TRBV9,few,CASSDVAGGNEQFF
TRBV9,few,CASSINTGTGSYTF
TRBV5-1,-,CASSFTSGRASYNEQFF
TRBV7-2,few,CASSLQAGNTEAFF
TRBV4-3,-,CASSQDTYNEQFF
TRBV6-2/TRBV6-3,many,CASKQGSAGVRNEQFF
TRBV5-1,-,CASSLALGLAHSNEQYF
TRBV9,many,CASSSAKTTDTQYF
TRBV27,many,CASSVLGGREKNIQYF
TRBV5-1,many,CASSLDPGPTDTQYF
TRBV5-1,-,CASSKQGESYEQYF
TRBV12-3/TRBV12-4,-,CASKNSWGGNTEAFF
TRBV7-9,-,CASSQRPGGVNIQYF
TRBV6-1,many,CASSDGYQPQHF
TRBV6-1,-,CASSELANTEAFF
TRBV6-5,-,CASSYAGFGNTIYF
TRBV28,few,CASSSSGYDYGYTF
TRBV7-2,many,CASSSDSPGQEQYF
TRBV12-3/TRBV12-4,-,CASSPDRSSTEQYF
TRBV7-2,once,CASTNPGQGGFGELFF
TRBV20-1,-,CSAPKRPGGQTEAFF
TRBV20-1,-,CSATPALAGARNEQFF
TRBV5-1,-,CASSPRGHTGELFF
TRBV7-9,many,CASSLDNEQFF
TRBV4-1,few,CASSHQERGRADTQYF
TRBV15,few,CATSRALVTDTQYF
TRBV6-1,-,CASGGGGGEQFF
TRBV7-2,few,CASSRLGQYNQPQHF
TRBV12-3/TRBV12-4,-,CASSLDQGRGGYTF
TRBV29-1,many,CSVPGHSNTEAFF
TRBV28,few,CASRPQKGGEQYF
TRBV10-3,-,CAISGRSGVPYGYTF
TRBV5-5,many,CASERLSSYNEQFF